This passage covers 17 T cell receptor beta chains from one sample sequenced in a study of T cell responses to AZD1222 COVID-19 vaccine. Sequenced by immunoSEQ multiplex PCR; TCRdb stores in-frame clones only, minus some. This table holds 150,000 to 200,000 clones, around 87% found once. Sequenced here: peripheral blood, sampled on day 0 of MenACWY control vaccination. The receptors stem from an adult in good health.

The V gene is TRBV11-2, the J gene TRBJ1-3, with D maybe TRBD1 (5 bases). The germline V and J ends were trimmed by 5 bases and 0 bases, with 11 bases remaining between them. Germline-derived CDR1 and CDR2 are SGHAT and FQNNGV. The CDR3 spans 15 residues. CDR3 nucleotides: TGTGCCAGCAGCCCCCGTGGGGGCTCTGGAAACACCATATATTTT. Protein sequence: CASSPRGGSGNTIYF.

The V and J genes are TRBV6-5 and TRBJ2-2; 7 nucleotides align to TRBD1. This CDR3 comprises 15 residues. Germline lookup yields CDR1 MNHEY and CDR2 SVGAGI. Trimming removed 5 bases from V and 3 bases from J; junction bases left unmatched: 6. CDR3 loop: CASSRDRVYTGELFF. Written as DNA, the CDR3 is TGTGCCAGCAGTCGGGACAGAGTGTACACCGGGGAGCTGTTTTTT.

The chain carries TRBV7-2 and TRBJ2-7, with 8 bases that match TRBD2. Unmatched junction bases numbered 5, after V lost 4 bases and J lost 0 bases. This CDR3 spans 15 amino acids. In germline, CDR1 is SGHTA, CDR2 FQGNSA. The CDR3 DNA is TGTGCCAGCAGCTCTCCGGGACTAGGCTCCTACGAGCAGTACTTC. Translation: CASSSPGLGSYEQYF.

The chain joins TRBV9 to TRBJ1-2; no definite D call. V was pared by 6 bases and J by 2 bases, with 8 bases between. This CDR3 has 12 amino acids. Germline CDR1 reads SGDLS; CDR2 reads YYNGEE. The CDR3 DNA follows: TGTGCCAGCACAGCAGAGAACTATGGCTACACCTTC. Encoded protein: CASTAENYGYTF.

This chain joins TRBV11-3 and TRBJ2-7, with 8 positions matching TRBD1. CDR1 SGHNT and CDR2 YENEEA come from the germline V gene. After removal of 3 bases from V and 4 bases from J, the junction contained 8 bases not matched to a gene. The CDR3 totals 15 residues. CDR3 region: CASSFAGGEMYEQYF. CDR3 DNA sequence: TGTGCCAGCAGCTTTGCAGGGGGCGAGATGTACGAGCAGTACTTC. Complete variable domain (other parts from reference TRBV11-3 and TRBJ2-7): EAGVVQSPRYKIIEKKQPVAFWCNPISGHNTLYWYLQNLGQGPELLIRYENEEAVDDSQLPKDRFSAERLKGVDSTLKIQPAELGDSAVYLCASSFAGGEMYEQYFGPGTRLTVT.

V usage is TRBV2 and J usage is TRBJ2-7; possibly TRBD1 for D (6 bases). This CDR3 comprises 14 residues. Germline CDR1 is SNHLY and CDR2 is FYNNEI. The V end lost 7 bases, the J end lost 8 bases, and 21 bases lay between the germline ends. This CDR3 is CASTRDMGVGKQYF. CDR3 nucleotides: TGTGCCAGCACCCGGGACATGGGGGTTGGTAAGCAGTACTTC.

The chain recombines TRBV11-2 with TRBJ1-2, with TRBD1 matching over 8 bases. The V gene's germline CDR1 is SGHAT and CDR2 FQNNGV. Germline trimming cut 5 bases from V and 7 bases from J; bases unmatched to any gene: 3. The CDR3 loop spans 12 amino acids. CDR3: CASSLGTGGYTF. DNA for the CDR3: TGTGCCAGCAGCCTCGGGACAGGTGGCTACACCTTC. Full variable domain (remainder filled in from reference TRBV11-2 and TRBJ1-2): EAGVAQSPRYKIIEKRQSVAFWCNPISGHATLYWYQQILGQGPKLLIQFQNNGVVDDSQLPKDRFSAERLKGVDSTLKIQPAKLEDSAVYLCASSLGTGGYTFGSGTRLTVV.

This clone was seen once. This chain joins TRBV28 and TRBJ1-2, with 8 nucleotides matching TRBD1. This CDR3 contains 15 residues. J gave up 4 bases and V 4 bases, and 8 bases lay outside the gene matches. Germline CDR1 and CDR2: MDHEN and SYDVKM. DNA for the CDR3: TGTGCCAGCAGTTCCCCCCGGACAGGGTTCTATGGCTACACCTTC. Translating gives CASSSPRTGFYGYTF.

The chain couples TRBV6-5 to TRBJ2-7; 8 bases line up with TRBD2. CDR1 and CDR2 (germline): MNHEY, SVGAGI. Trimming cost V 3 bases and J 4 bases; bases outside gene matches: 5. This CDR3 is built from 14 residues. The CDR3 loop is CASSYPGGQYEQYF. CDR3 nucleotides: TGTGCCAGCAGTTATCCGGGGGGGCAATACGAGCAGTACTTC.

The chain carries TRBV4-1 and TRBJ2-7; TRBD1 agrees at 10 bases. Germline V gene data show CDR1 as MGHRA and CDR2 as YSYEKL. With 0 bases clipped from V and 5 bases from J, the junction kept 4 bases outside the gene matches. This CDR3 comprises 15 residues. CDR3 sequence: CASSQEQGQGDEQYF. The DNA of the CDR3 is TGCGCCAGCAGCCAAGAGCAAGGACAGGGGGACGAGCAGTACTTC.

The rearrangement uses TRBV11-2 and TRBJ1-2; the D gene is possibly TRBD1 (5 bases). The V gene's germline CDR1 is SGHAT and CDR2 FQNNGV. Trimming removed 5 bases from V and 5 bases from J, with 21 bases in between. The CDR3 has 16 residues. The CDR3 protein is CASSPDSGNLKYGYTF. CDR3 sequence (DNA): TGTGCCAGCAGCCCTGACAGCGGGAATTTAAAGTATGGCTACACCTTC.

The chain recombines TRBV6-2 or TRBV6-3 with TRBJ1-2, with a possible D match to TRBD1 (5 bases). V was clipped by 4 bases and J by 4 bases, with 10 bases between them. This CDR3 has 13 residues. The germline V gene encodes CDR1 MNHEY and CDR2 SVGEGT. The CDR3 here is CASSSGTTYGYTF. CDR3 bases: TGTGCCAGCAGTTCCGGGACCACCTATGGCTACACCTTC.

In its sample, this clone was seen a few times. The chain carries TRBV6-6 and TRBJ1-3; 7 positions agree with TRBD1. The CDR3 sequence is 17 residues long. Germline CDR1 and CDR2: MNHNY and SVGAGI (reference sequence). V shed 6 bases and J 0 bases; nucleotides not matched to a gene: 11. The CDR3 here is CASSRGYRGASGNTIYF. CDR3 bases: TGTGCCAGCAGCCGAGGGTACAGGGGCGCCTCTGGAAACACCATATATTTT.

The chain is built from TRBV19 and TRBJ2-7, with a tentative D call TRBD2 (5 bases). CDR3 length: 14 residues. CDR1 is LNHDA and CDR2 is SQIVND in the germline V gene (reference sequence). V was trimmed by 5 bases and J by 2 bases, leaving 13 bases between them. The CDR3 loop reads CASSPAAAPYEQYF. In DNA, the CDR3 is TGTGCCAGTAGTCCGGCAGCGGCTCCCTACGAGCAGTACTTC.

V and J are TRBV27 and TRBJ2-2; 7 positions match TRBD1. V gave up 2 bases and J gave up 7 bases; unmatched junction bases: 4. The CDR3 contains 14 residues. Germline CDR1 MNHEY, CDR2 SMNVEV (reference sequence). Here the CDR3 reads CASSLIGGSGELFF. CDR3 in DNA: TGTGCCAGCAGTTTAATAGGGGGCAGCGGGGAGCTGTTTTTT.

The rearrangement uses TRBV28 and TRBJ1-2; TRBD1 matches 7 bases. The CDR3 is 15 residues long. V lost 6 bases, J lost 4 bases, and 11 bases stayed unmatched. Germline V gives CDR1 MDHEN, CDR2 SYDVKM. The CDR3 DNA is TGTGCCAGCAGAACCCGAGGGGGCAGGAGCTATGGCTACACCTTC. The encoded protein is CASRTRGGRSYGYTF.

The chain carries TRBV28 and TRBJ1-1; 7 bases align to TRBD1. The junction had 9 bases not matched to a gene; V was cut back by 5 bases and J by 0 bases. The CDR3 extends over 16 amino acids. Germline CDR1 reads MDHEN; CDR2 reads SYDVKM. The CDR3 region is CASSPFRTGMNTEAFF. The CDR3 nucleotides read TGTGCCAGCAGTCCCTTTCGGACAGGCATGAACACTGAAGCTTTCTTT. The variable domain in full, completed from reference TRBV28 and TRBJ1-1, reads DVKVTQSSRYLVKRTGEKVFLECVQDMDHENMFWYRQDPGLGLRLIYFSYDVKMKEKGDIPEGYSVSREKKERFSLILESASTNQTSMYLCASSPFRTGMNTEAFFGQGTRLTVV.